This is a list of T cell receptor beta chains from one sample in a study of neurological immune-mediated disorders. TCRdb re-called the 5' RACE reads through MiXCR, storing one row per CDR3 protein. The sample contains roughly 100,000 distinct CDR3 sequences, 3.5% of which appear only once. Sequences were obtained from PBMCs. Receptor source: a young woman with multiple sclerosis. Each CDR3 is given with its conserved first and last residue. A D gene is named only where the DNA matches it firmly. Rows give clone size only sometimes, using once, few, many, or a class for an expanded clone.

clone size	D gene	V gene	CDR3 length	J gene	CDR3 DNA	CDR3 protein
many	.	TRBV18	12	TRBJ1-1	TGTGCCAGCTCACCACGGATTACTGAAGCTTTCTTT	CASSPRITEAFF
many	.	TRBV10-3	14	TRBJ2-7	TGTGCCATCAGTGAGTCGACTCAGGACTACGAGCAGTACTTC	CAISESTQDYEQYF
many	TRBD2	TRBV29-1	15	TRBJ2-2	TGCAGCGTTGAGTTGACTAGCCAACGCACCGGGGAGCTGTTTTTT	CSVELTSQRTGELFF
many	.	TRBV6-5	11	TRBJ2-5	TGTGCCAGCAGGGGGTCGGAGACCCAGTACTTC	CASRGSETQYF
many	TRBD2	TRBV20-1	17	TRBJ2-2	TGCAGTGCTAGTTCGGCGGGAGCTAGAAGAGGCACCGGGGAGCTGTTTTTT	CSASSAGARRGTGELFF
many	.	TRBV20-1	14	TRBJ2-7	TGCAGTGCTAGAGATGCAGCACGGACGTACGAGCAGTACTTC	CSARDAARTYEQYF
many	.	TRBV3-1	14	TRBJ2-7	TGTGCCAGCAGCCAAGATAACAGGGTCTACGAGCAGTACTTC	CASSQDNRVYEQYF
many	.	TRBV12-3/TRBV12-4	11	TRBJ2-7	TGTGCCAGCAGTCCCTCCTACGAGCAGTACTTC	CASSPSYEQYF
.	.	TRBV4-1	15	TRBJ1-1	TGCGCCAGCAGCCAAATCCAAACAGGGAACACTGAAGCTTTCTTT	CASSQIQTGNTEAFF
many	.	TRBV12-3/TRBV12-4	14	TRBJ1-6	TGTGCCAGCAGTTTTGTCGGGAATAATTCACCCCTCCACTTT	CASSFVGNNSPLHF
.	TRBD1	TRBV11-3	15	TRBJ2-3	TGTGCCAGCAGCTTAGATGTGACAGGGGCCGATACGCAGTATTTT	CASSLDVTGADTQYF
many	.	TRBV6-5	17	TRBJ2-3	TGTGCCAGCAGTTACGGGCCCACAGAAACCAGCACAGATACGCAGTATTTT	CASSYGPTETSTDTQYF
few	.	TRBV10-1	16	TRBJ2-5	TGCGCCAGCAGTGGCCTGCTTGGGGGGCTCGGCGAGACCCAGTACTTC	CASSGLLGGLGETQYF
many	TRBD1	TRBV5-1	16	TRBJ1-1	TGCGCCAGCAGCCTTCCCGGGACAGGGGTGGACACTGAAGCTTTCTTT	CASSLPGTGVDTEAFF
many	.	TRBV5-1	15	TRBJ1-1	TGCGCCAGCAGCATCAACAGGGTGGGGAACACTGAAGCTTTCTTT	CASSINRVGNTEAFF
many	.	TRBV12-5	13	TRBJ1-6	TGTGCTAGTGGTTTGGGGATCCCTTGGCCCCTCCACTTT	CASGLGIPWPLHF
many	.	TRBV16	13	TRBJ1-1	TGTGCCAGCAGCCAATCCGAGGAGAGTAAAGCTTTCTTT	CASSQSEESKAFF
.	.	TRBV5-5	16	TRBJ1-3	TGTGCCAGCAGCCCGGGCGAGGGTCGCTCTGGAAACACCATATATTTT	CASSPGEGRSGNTIYF
many	.	TRBV29-1	12	TRBJ1-4	TGCAGCGTTGTGTTGGCTAATGAAAAACTGTTTTTT	CSVVLANEKLFF
few	.	TRBV5-5	12	TRBJ1-1	TGTGCCAGCAGCTTGGATCGGCGTGAAGCTTTCTTT	CASSLDRREAFF
many	.	TRBV29-1	12	TRBJ2-7	TGCAGCGTTGAATCCCAGGGCTACGAGCAGTACTTC	CSVESQGYEQYF
many	TRBD1	TRBV28	14	TRBJ1-2	TGTGCCAGCCTCCCCGGGACAGGGGTCTATGGCTACACCTTC	CASLPGTGVYGYTF
many	.	TRBV20-1	11	TRBJ2-1	TGCAGTGCTAGACTAGCCGATGAGCAGTTCTTC	CSARLADEQFF
many	.	TRBV5-1	16	TRBJ2-7	TGCGCCAGCAGCTTATCCCTTGGGGGCCTCAGCAGCGAGCAGTACTTC	CASSLSLGGLSSEQYF
many	TRBD1	TRBV5-1	13	TRBJ1-5	TGCGCCAGCAGCGTGGGACAGGGTCAGCCCCAGCATTTT	CASSVGQGQPQHF
many	TRBD1	TRBV7-2	11	TRBJ2-7	TGTGCCAGCAGCCCGGGACAGGGGGAGTACTTC	CASSPGQGEYF
many	TRBD1	TRBV12-3/TRBV12-4	16	TRBJ2-6	TGTGCCAGCGACGGACAGGGGAGCTCTGGGGCCAACGTCCTGACTTTC	CASDGQGSSGANVLTF
many	.	TRBV12-3/TRBV12-4	12	TRBJ2-7	TGTGCCAGCAGTTTATCCTCTCTCGAGCAGTACTTC	CASSLSSLEQYF
many	.	TRBV5-1	11	TRBJ1-1	TGCGCCAGCAGCTTGGACAGTGAAGCTTTCTTT	CASSLDSEAFF